One sample yielded the 19 T cell receptor beta chains listed below, sequenced in a study of T cells in pancreatic ductal adenocarcinoma. The method was immunoSEQ multiplex PCR; TCRdb's version includes in-frame clones alone and lacks a portion of them. In the table there are tens of thousands of clones, just over 90% of which are singletons. Surgery without prior neoadjuvant therapy was the treatment of the selected pancreatic ductal adenocarcinoma patients. What was sequenced was PBMCs. Receptor source: a human donor with pancreatic ductal adenocarcinoma.

The chain couples TRBV19 to TRBJ2-1, with 11 positions matching TRBD2. Germline CDR1 is LNHDA and CDR2 is SQIVND (reference sequence). This CDR3 has 16 residues. Trimming cost V 4 bases and J 0 bases; bases outside gene matches: 2. The CDR3 nucleotides read TGTGCCAGTAGTAGACTAGCGGGAAGCTCCTACAATGAGCAGTTCTTC. The encoded protein is CASSRLAGSSYNEQFF.

V and J are TRBV6-6 and TRBJ2-1; D gene unclear. V was trimmed by 2 bases and J by 6 bases, leaving 14 bases between them. CDR3 length equals 15 residues. Germline V CDR1 and CDR2: MNHNY, SVGAGI (reference sequence). The CDR3 sequence: CASSYPSKGTNEQFF. The CDR3 coding sequence is TGTGCCAGCAGTTACCCCTCGAAGGGTACCAATGAGCAGTTCTTC.

The rearrangement links TRBV29-1 to TRBJ1-2; the match to TRBD1 covers 8 bases. V shed 0 bases, J shed 1 base, and the junction held 4 bases outside the gene matches. This CDR3 is 15 amino acids long. The germline CDR1 and CDR2 sequences are SQVTM and ANQGSEA. CDR3 loop: CSVEDRGLGNYGYTF. CDR3 DNA sequence: TGCAGCGTTGAAGACAGGGGGCTGGGTAACTATGGCTACACCTTC.

The CDR3 bases are TGTGCCAGCAGCCAAGACCGTACTGGGGAAAATCAGCCCCAGCATTTT. Translated: CASSQDRTGENQPQHF. The V call is TRBV4-2, the J call TRBJ1-5; D gene ambiguous. Germline V gene sequence: CDR1 LGHNA, CDR2 YNFKEQ. V lost 0 bases and J 4 bases, leaving 13 bases between the germline ends. CDR3 length: 16 amino acids.

The rearrangement links TRBV4-2 to TRBJ2-1, with TRBD2 matching over 7 bases. V lost 4 bases, J lost 6 bases, and 9 bases stayed unmatched. The CDR3 extends over 15 amino acids. The germline gives CDR1 LGHNA, CDR2 YNFKEQ. CDR3 in amino acids: CASSRGEGRGNEQFF. CDR3 DNA sequence: TGTGCCAGCAGCCGGGGGGAGGGCCGGGGCAATGAGCAGTTCTTC.

This chain joins TRBV6-6 and TRBJ2-7; TRBD2 agrees at 8 bases. The germline V gene encodes CDR1 MNHNY and CDR2 SVGAGI (reference sequence). Germline trimming cut 6 bases from V and 3 bases from J; bases unmatched to any gene: 7. The CDR3 consists of 14 residues. The CDR3 loop reads CASRASGRVYEQYF. The CDR3 DNA sequence: TGTGCCAGCAGAGCGAGCGGGAGAGTCTACGAGCAGTACTTC.

This clone was observed a handful of times. The J gene is TRBJ2-3, the V gene TRBV29-1, with 8 bases identical to TRBD1. Looked up from germline, CDR1 is SQVTM and CDR2 is ANQGSEA. V was pared by 7 bases and J by 4 bases, with 13 bases of the junction left unmatched. The CDR3 is 15 amino acids. DNA for the CDR3: TGCAGCGCTGCCGGACAGGGAGGCCTTCCAGATACGCAGTATTTT. Its translation is CSAAGQGGLPDTQYF.

The chain uses TRBV2 and TRBJ2-1, with 11 bases matching TRBD2. Germline values: CDR1 SNHLY, CDR2 FYNNEI. J lost 6 bases, V lost 8 bases, and 6 bases had no gene match. This CDR3 has 14 amino acids. CDR3 region: CASSRLAGTNEQFF. As DNA, the CDR3 is TGTGCCAGCTCCAGACTAGCGGGAACCAATGAGCAGTTCTTC.

The rearrangement joins TRBV4-1 to TRBJ2-2; the D gene is possibly TRBD1 (6 bases). The CDR3 extends over 15 amino acids. Germline V CDR1 and CDR2: MGHRA, YSYEKL. Deletions cut 2 bases from V and 4 bases from J, with 11 bases between. CDR3 DNA: TGCGCCAGCAGCCAACCACTCAGGGGCACCGGGGAGCTGTTTTTT. Amino acid sequence: CASSQPLRGTGELFF.

The chain combines TRBV11-3 with TRBJ2-7; 9 nucleotides line up with TRBD1. CDR3 length: 15 residues. Germline V gene sequence: CDR1 SGHNT, CDR2 YENEEA. V trimming: 6 bases; J trimming: 4 bases; junction bases outside the gene matches: 10. The CDR3 here is CASSQSPGQGYEQYF. The CDR3 coding sequence is TGTGCCAGCAGTCAATCTCCGGGACAGGGATACGAGCAGTACTTC.

The V and J genes are TRBV6-5 and TRBJ2-1, with D perhaps assigned TRBD1 or TRBD2 (6 bases each). Deletions cut 4 bases from V and 3 bases from J, with 16 bases between. This CDR3 contains 16 residues. Germline assignment: CDR1 MNHEY and CDR2 SVGAGI. The CDR3 reads CASSSGAGPIYNEQFF. CDR3 bases: TGTGCCAGCAGTTCGGGGGCGGGACCGATCTACAATGAGCAGTTCTTC.

The J gene is TRBJ2-5, the V gene TRBV5-5; no clear D gene. Trimming took off 4 bases at V and 7 bases at J, with 11 bases between the two ends. This CDR3 is 12 amino acids long. The V gene's germline CDR1 is SGHKS and CDR2 YYEKEE (reference sequence). The CDR3 region has the DNA TGTGCCAGCAGCCCGGCGGACCGGACCCAGTACTTC. Its translation: CASSPADRTQYF.

The chain is built from TRBV10-3 and TRBJ2-3, with 9 positions matching TRBD2. Germline lookup yields CDR1 ENHRY and CDR2 SYGVKD. This CDR3 spans 14 amino acids. Trimming removed 10 bases from V and 2 bases from J; junction bases left unmatched: 7. The CDR3 loop is CATRTSADTDTQYF. CDR3 DNA: TGTGCCACCCGGACTAGCGCCGACACAGATACGCAGTATTTT.

As regards this clone: Other nucleotide sequences from this sample produce the same CDR3. The chain is built from TRBV28 and TRBJ2-7, with unresolved D. Germline CDR1 is MDHEN and CDR2 is SYDVKM. This CDR3 has 13 residues. The V gene lost 6 bases and the J gene lost 4 bases, with 13 bases spanning the gap. The CDR3 region has the DNA TGTGCCAGCAGCCGCCCCGGCGGATACGAGCAGTACTTC. This encodes CASSRPGGYEQYF.

The V gene is TRBV29-1, the J gene TRBJ2-1, with 7 bases aligning to TRBD2. The J segment lost 4 bases and the V segment lost 6 bases, leaving 9 bases of the junction unmatched. The V gene's germline CDR1 is SQVTM and CDR2 ANQGSEA. The CDR3 spans 14 residues. The CDR3 DNA reads TGCAGCGTCGGCGGACTAGGGGAATACAATGAGCAGTTCTTC. Protein: CSVGGLGEYNEQFF.

The V gene is TRBV28, the J gene TRBJ1-2; D unclear. CDR3 length equals 12 residues. Between the trimmed V and J ends, which lost 2 bases and 7 bases, there was a span of 8 bases. Germline CDR1 is MDHEN and CDR2 is SYDVKM. CDR3 loop: CASSLTPAGYTF. CDR3 coding DNA: TGTGCCAGCAGTTTAACTCCGGCTGGCTACACCTTC.

The chain recombines TRBV19 with TRBJ1-2, with 7 bases lining up with TRBD1. The CDR3 is 12 residues long. Germline CDR1 is LNHDA and CDR2 is SQIVND (reference sequence). The V and J ends lost 7 bases and 8 bases, in that order; junction bases with no gene match: 7. CDR3 nucleotides: TGTGCCAGTACTCGGACAGGTCGCGGCTACACCTTC. Encoded protein: CASTRTGRGYTF.

This clone was detected only a few times. The chain links TRBV5-6 to TRBJ2-3, with D possibly being TRBD2 (6 bases). From germline, CDR1 is SGHDT and CDR2 YYEEEE. This CDR3 is built from 16 residues. V was shortened by 0 bases and J by 2 bases, with 13 bases between the two germline ends. The CDR3 is CASSLERVDYTDTQYF. CDR3 sequence (DNA): TGTGCCAGCAGCTTGGAGCGGGTCGATTACACAGATACGCAGTATTTT.

The rearrangement links TRBV5-1 to TRBJ2-5; the D is unclear. The V end was cut by 1 base, the J end by 5 bases, with 15 bases between. The germline V gene has CDR1 SGHRS and CDR2 YFSETQ. The CDR3 consists of 15 residues. The CDR3 DNA sequence: TGCGCCAGCAGCTTGAATGGGCATGACGGGGAGACCCAGTACTTC. This translates into CASSLNGHDGETQYF. Full variable domain (remainder filled in from reference TRBV5-1 and TRBJ2-5): KAGVTQTPRYLIKTRGQQVTLSCSPISGHRSVSWYQQTPGQGLQFLFEYFSETQRNKGNFPGRFSGRQFSNSRSEMNVSTLELGDSALYLCASSLNGHDGETQYFGPGTRLLVL.